One and the same sample provided the 19 T cell receptor beta chains below, sequenced in a study of cytomegalovirus exposure and HLA in healthy donors. The primer mix had 60 Vbeta and 13 Jbeta primers. Assay: immunoSEQ multiplex PCR; the TCRdb copy retains only in-frame clones and omits some. This table holds 80,000 to 100,000 clones, about two thirds found once. The sample taken for sequencing was PBMCs. The source is a man aged 50-59 years in good health and CMV-seronegative.

The CDR3 reads CASSYPGHMNTEAFF. The CDR3 DNA reads TGTGCCAGTAGCTACCCTGGACACATGAACACTGAAGCTTTCTTT. The V gene is TRBV19, the J gene TRBJ1-1; maybe TRBD1 (5 bases). CDR1 is LNHDA, CDR2 SQIVND, per germline (reference sequence). V was pared by 6 bases and J by 0 bases, with 14 bases between. There are 15 residues in the CDR3.

This clone occurred a few times. The chain uses TRBV7-3 and TRBJ2-2; 10 bases map to TRBD1. Germline lookup yields CDR1 SGHTA and CDR2 FQGTGA. This CDR3 region has 16 residues. Trimming cost V 4 bases and J 2 bases; bases outside gene matches: 4. As DNA, the CDR3 is TGTGCCAGCAGCTCGACAGGGGGCACCAACACCGGGGAGCTGTTTTTT. Protein product: CASSSTGGTNTGELFF.

The chain is built from TRBV6-1 and TRBJ1-1, with unresolved D. The CDR3 runs 14 residues. V was clipped by 6 bases and J by 6 bases, with 17 bases between them. From germline, CDR1 is MNHNS and CDR2 SASEGT. CDR3 amino acids: CASSIRELGPEAFF. The CDR3, as DNA: TGTGCCAGCAGCATACGGGAGCTGGGCCCTGAAGCTTTCTTT.

This clone has only a few counts. The CDR3 bases are TGTGCCAGCAGCTTATTGGGACAGGGCCCCACCGGGGAGCTGTTTTTT. Translating it yields CASSLLGQGPTGELFF. The V gene is TRBV7-9, the J gene TRBJ2-2, with 9 bases fitting TRBD1. The CDR3 length is 16 residues. The germline gives CDR1 SEHNR, CDR2 FQNEAQ (reference sequence). V trimming: 2 bases; J trimming: 4 bases; junction bases outside the gene matches: 5.

The V gene is TRBV9, the J gene TRBJ2-1, with 9 bases matching TRBD2. The CDR3 consists of 22 residues. Per germline, CDR1 SGDLS and CDR2 YYNGEE. With 1 base clipped from V and 0 bases from J, the junction kept 20 bases outside the gene matches. The CDR3 reads CASSVPSGSSTSGLSSYNEQFF. CDR3 nucleotides: TGTGCCAGCAGCGTACCGTCAGGTTCCTCTACTAGCGGGCTTAGCTCCTACAATGAGCAGTTCTTC. Full variable domain (missing parts from reference TRBV9 and TRBJ2-1): DSGVTQTPKHLITATGQRVTLRCSPRSGDLSVYWYQQSLDQGLQFLIQYYNGEERAKGNILERFSAQQFPDLHSELNLSSLELGDSALYFCASSVPSGSSTSGLSSYNEQFFGPGTRLTVL.

This clone has more than one count but fewer than ten. The rearrangement links TRBV28 to TRBJ1-6, with TRBD1 as a possible D gene (5 bases). The V end lost 6 bases, the J end lost 10 bases, and 13 bases lay between the germline ends. This CDR3 is 13 amino acids long. Germline CDR1 reads MDHEN; CDR2 reads SYDVKM. This CDR3 is CASSGGIVSPLHF. CDR3 in DNA: TGTGCCAGCAGCGGGGGTATAGTGTCACCCCTCCACTTT.

As to this clone: In the same sample, other DNA sequences code for this CDR3. The gene calls are TRBV9 and TRBJ2-7; TRBD1 is a possible D gene (6 bases). The CDR3 is made up of 11 amino acids. V lost 3 bases to trimming and J lost 7 bases, with 8 bases between them. Per the germline V gene, CDR1 is SGDLS and CDR2 is YYNGEE. The CDR3 DNA reads TGTGCCAGCAGCGGAGGGGGTGAGCAGTACTTC. Amino acid sequence: CASSGGGEQYF.

This chain connects TRBV29-1 to TRBJ1-6, with 11 bases that match TRBD1. CDR1 and CDR2 (germline): SQVTM, ANQGSEA. V was pared by 6 bases and J by 5 bases, with 6 bases of the junction left unmatched. This CDR3 has 15 residues. The CDR3: CSVRDRGFDNSPLHF. The DNA for the CDR3 is TGCAGCGTGCGGGACAGGGGGTTTGATAATTCACCCCTCCACTTT.

This chain connects TRBV18 to TRBJ2-2; D ambiguous. The germline V and J ends were trimmed by 0 bases and 0 bases, with 5 bases remaining between them. The CDR3 sequence is 15 residues long. The V gene's germline CDR1 is KGHSH and CDR2 LQKENI. The CDR3 sequence is CASSPPQANTGELFF. The CDR3 DNA reads TGTGCCAGCTCACCACCCCAGGCGAACACCGGGGAGCTGTTTTTT.

The chain recombines TRBV7-9 with TRBJ1-6, with TRBD1 as a possible D gene (5 bases). Germline values: CDR1 SEHNR, CDR2 FQNEAQ (reference sequence). V was pared by 9 bases and J by 7 bases, with 16 bases between. The CDR3 sequence is 14 residues long. Here the CDR3 DNA reads TGTGCCAGTTCCTTCAGGGTACTAAATTCACCCCTCCACTTT. Translated: CASSFRVLNSPLHF.

The chain employs TRBV7-2 and TRBJ2-7; no clear D gene. The V and J ends lost 1 base and 5 bases respectively, with 12 bases between them. The CDR3 covers 14 residues. Per germline, CDR1 SGHTA and CDR2 FQGNSA. CDR3 sequence reads: CASSLGGFYDEQYF. For the CDR3, the DNA is TGTGCCAGCAGCTTAGGAGGCTTTTACGACGAGCAGTACTTC.

The V call is TRBV28, the J call TRBJ2-2, with 9 bases identical to TRBD2. Germline assignment: CDR1 MDHEN and CDR2 SYDVKM. This CDR3 contains 15 residues. J gave up 5 bases and V 2 bases, and 3 bases lay outside the gene matches. The CDR3 DNA reads as TGTGCCAGCAGTTTACGGACTAGCGTAACCGGGGAGCTGTTTTTT. Translated: CASSLRTSVTGELFF.

This clone appeared a few times. The chain is built from TRBV7-2 and TRBJ1-4; no clear D. CDR3 length: 12 residues. CDR1 is SGHTA and CDR2 is FQGNSA in the germline V gene. The germline V and J ends were trimmed by 1 base and 8 bases, with 5 bases remaining between them. The CDR3 spells CASSLDSEKLFF. The CDR3 DNA reads TGTGCCAGCAGCTTAGACAGCGAAAAACTGTTTTTT.

This clone has a handful of counts. The chain links TRBV5-1 to TRBJ2-6, with D perhaps TRBD1 (7 bases). The CDR3 extends over 18 amino acids. Germline assignment: CDR1 SGHRS and CDR2 YFSETQ. Trimming shortened V by 0 bases and J by 0 bases, and 13 bases separated the two germline ends. The CDR3 coding sequence is TGCGCCAGCAGCTTGGAGGAGGGGGCGCCCTCTGGGGCCAACGTCCTGACTTTC. This encodes CASSLEEGAPSGANVLTF.

This clone has only a few counts. The CDR3 loop is CASSSTFNSYEQYF. CDR3 bases: TGTGCCAGCAGCTCTACTTTTAACTCCTACGAGCAGTACTTC. The chain carries TRBV13 and TRBJ2-7, with D uncertain. CDR1 and CDR2 (germline): PRHDT, FYEKMQ (reference sequence). The germline V and J ends were trimmed by 4 bases and 0 bases, with 10 bases remaining between them. There are 14 residues in the CDR3.

Only one count was recorded for this clone. The V and J genes are TRBV28 and TRBJ1-1; TRBD1 matches 7 bases. Germline V gene data show CDR1 as MDHEN and CDR2 as SYDVKM. The CDR3 consists of 12 residues. V gave up 6 bases and J gave up 11 bases; unmatched junction bases: 9. CDR3 DNA sequence: TGTGCCAGCAGCCGACAGGGTTATGAGGCTTTCTTT. This encodes CASSRQGYEAFF.

This clone turned up a few times. V and J are TRBV28 and TRBJ2-7, with TRBD2 matching 10 bases. This CDR3 has 15 residues. V gave up 4 bases and J gave up 7 bases; unmatched junction bases: 10. Germline CDR1 MDHEN, CDR2 SYDVKM. CDR3 in DNA: TGTGCCAGCAGTTCCGAAGCGGGAGGGGTTTGGGAGCAGTACTTC. Translated: CASSSEAGGVWEQYF.

This clone was seen a handful of times. This chain uses TRBV11-2 with TRBJ2-7, with D possibly matching TRBD2 (5 bases). V dropped 2 bases and J dropped 4 bases, with 18 bases sitting between them. The CDR3 is made up of 16 amino acids. Looked up from germline, CDR1 is SGHAT and CDR2 is FQNNGV. The DNA for the CDR3 is TGTGCCAGCAGCTTAAGGCTAGCCATGGGAACTTACGAGCAGTACTTC. Amino acids: CASSLRLAMGTYEQYF.

This clone appeared once. The rearrangement uses TRBV7-2 and TRBJ2-7, with 7 bases fitting TRBD2. In germline, CDR1 is SGHTA, CDR2 FQGNSA. CDR3 size: 15 residues. V shed 1 base and J 4 bases; nucleotides not matched to a gene: 7. The CDR3 loop is CASSLDGGGWYEQYF. As DNA, the CDR3 is TGTGCCAGCAGCTTAGATGGCGGGGGTTGGTACGAGCAGTACTTC.